Listed here is a single TCR beta chain. This specimen comes from a study of blood T cells in healthy people across ages. A second PCR, run for roughly 7 to 11 cycles, used a sample-barcoded 5' primer plus a J-beta primer mix. Each single sample gave us at least 3 million CDR3-containing paired-end reads. TCRdb reprocessed the 5' RACE reads via MiXCR and lists one record per CDR3 protein. The sample shows about 290,000 distinct CDR3 sequences, roughly 29% of them seen only once. This CDR3 contains 13 residues. The germline V gene encodes CDR1 SGHKS and CDR2 YYEKEE (reference sequence). The trim removed 3 bases at V and 3 bases at J, leaving 2 bases unmatched.

The source is a woman aged 70-85 years in good health. This chain uses TRBV5-5 with TRBJ2-7; 8 bases are a match to TRBD1. Sequencing was carried out using blood. The CDR3 region has the DNA TGTGCCAGCAGCTGGACAGGGATCTACGAGCAGTACTTC. Protein: CASSWTGIYEQYF.